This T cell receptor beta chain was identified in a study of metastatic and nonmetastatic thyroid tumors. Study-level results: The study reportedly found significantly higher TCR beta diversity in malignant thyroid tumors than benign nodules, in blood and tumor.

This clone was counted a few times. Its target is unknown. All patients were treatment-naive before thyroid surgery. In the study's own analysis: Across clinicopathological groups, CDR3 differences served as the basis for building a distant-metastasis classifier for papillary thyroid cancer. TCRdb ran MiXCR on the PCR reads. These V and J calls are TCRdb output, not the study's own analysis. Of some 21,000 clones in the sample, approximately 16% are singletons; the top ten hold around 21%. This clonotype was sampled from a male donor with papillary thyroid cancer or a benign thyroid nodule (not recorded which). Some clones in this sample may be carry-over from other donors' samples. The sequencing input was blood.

CDR3 in amino acids: CSVARPTSSTYNEQFF. CDR3 DNA: TGCAGCGTCGCGCGCCCCACTAGCTCGACCTACAATGAGCAGTTCTTC. The gene calls are TRBV29-1 and TRBJ2-1; the D gene is possibly TRBD2 (6 bases). The CDR3 consists of 16 residues. V was clipped by 6 bases and J by 2 bases, with 20 bases between them. Germline V CDR1 and CDR2: SQVTM, ANQGSEA.